The 17 T cell receptor beta chains in this list originate from one sample, sequenced in a study of blood T cells in healthy people across ages. Using a J-beta primer mix together with a sample-barcoded 5' primer, a second PCR was run for about 6 to 11 cycles. Each CDR3 protein gets one entry after TCRdb re-called the 5' RACE reads with MiXCR. The sample has hundreds of thousands of distinct CDR3 sequences; about 34% are singletons. What was sequenced was blood. These receptor sequences come from an elderly woman in good health.

This clonotype appeared many times. This chain links TRBV7-9 with TRBJ1-1; no firm D call. The CDR3 contains 15 residues. CDR1 and CDR2 (germline): SEHNR, FQNEAQ (reference sequence). V shed 1 base and J shed 0 bases, with 9 bases lying between them. For the CDR3, the DNA is TGTGCCAGCAGCTTAGGGGTCAGCTTGAACACTGAAGCTTTCTTT. It translates to CASSLGVSLNTEAFF. Supplemented by reference TRBV7-9 and TRBJ1-1, the full variable domain reads DTGVSQNPRHKITKRGQNVTFRCDPISEHNRLYWYRQTLGQGPEFLTYFQNEAQLEKSRLLSDRFSAERPKGSFSTLEIQRTEQGDSAMYLCASSLGVSLNTEAFFGQGTRLTVV.

This chain connects TRBV12-3 or TRBV12-4 to TRBJ2-7; D possibly uses TRBD1 or TRBD2 (5 bases each). The DNA end is a closer match to TRBJ2-5, so the J assignment may be wrong. The CDR3 spans 13 residues. CDR3 residues: CASRQGRGGTQYF. The CDR3 DNA follows: TGTGCCAGCAGGCAGGGACGGGGCGGGACCCAGTACTTC.

V and J are TRBV12-3 or TRBV12-4 and TRBJ2-3, with TRBD2 as a possible D gene (5 bases). Trimming pared 1 base from V and 4 bases from J, leaving 12 bases between. There are 15 residues in the CDR3. CDR3 in DNA: TGTGCCAGCAGTTTAGAGGGAGTGAGCGCAGATACGCAGTATTTT. Its translation: CASSLEGVSADTQYF.

This clonotype has a handful of counts. This chain uses TRBV12-5 with TRBJ2-2, with D hard to call. V shed 2 bases and J shed 5 bases, with 15 bases lying between them. Germline loops: CDR1 LGHNT, CDR2 FRNRAP. The CDR3 totals 16 residues. The DNA for the CDR3 is TGTGCTAGTGGTTTGACACTCGGTTTCGATACCGGGGAGCTGTTTTTT. Its translation is CASGLTLGFDTGELFF.

The chain links TRBV4-2 to TRBJ2-1; D might be TRBD1 (6 bases). CDR1 LGHNA and CDR2 YNFKEQ come from the germline V gene. This CDR3 has 13 residues. V lost 6 bases to trimming and J lost 3 bases, with 9 bases between them. The CDR3 region is CASRQTGYNEQFF. In DNA form, the CDR3 reads TGTGCCAGCAGACAGACAGGCTACAATGAGCAGTTCTTC.

V gene TRBV5-1 combines with J gene TRBJ2-7; no firm D call. The DNA end favors TRBJ2-5, so the J call may be wrong. The CDR3 runs to 13 residues. Germline V lookup: CDR1 SGHRS, CDR2 YFSETQ. CDR3 DNA sequence: TGCGCCAGCAGCAAAGCCCCTAAGGAGACCCAGTACTTC. This codes for CASSKAPKETQYF.

The genes are TRBV20-1 and TRBJ2-7; 8 nucleotides line up with TRBD2. J was trimmed by 3 bases and V by 0 bases; bases with no gene match: 7. The CDR3 consists of 15 residues. Germline lookup yields CDR1 DFQATT and CDR2 SNEGSKA (reference sequence). The CDR3 DNA sequence: TGCAGTGCTAGAGATGGGAGAACTAGCGGCTACGAGCAGTACTTC. This gives the protein CSARDGRTSGYEQYF.

About this clonotype itself: A read error may be the cause here, since a much bigger clone is one base away. The V gene is TRBV7-9, the J gene TRBJ1-2; the D gene is possibly TRBD1 (6 bases). The V gene's germline CDR1 is SEHNR and CDR2 FQNEAQ (reference sequence). Between the trimmed V and J ends, which lost 11 bases and 6 bases, there was a span of 19 bases. CDR3 length: 13 residues. The CDR3 nucleotides are TGTGCCGGCGGCTCTACAGGGCGGCATGGCTACACCTTC. Encoded protein: CAGGSTGRHGYTF.

The sample holds many counts of this clonotype. This chain uses TRBV6-2 or TRBV6-3 with TRBJ1-2, with 7 nucleotides matching TRBD1. The CDR3 has 15 amino acids. Germline V gene data show CDR1 as MNHEY and CDR2 as SVGEGT. The V gene end was trimmed by 6 bases and the J gene end by 0 bases; junction bases not matched to a gene: 7. CDR3 protein: CASRNGQAPNYGYTF. For the CDR3, the DNA is TGTGCCAGCAGGAACGGACAGGCTCCTAACTATGGCTACACCTTC.

In this sample, this clonotype turned up many times. The chain recombines TRBV7-2 with TRBJ1-1; unclear D gene. Germline CDR1 reads SGHTA; CDR2 reads FQGNSA. V lost 5 bases to trimming and J lost 4 bases, with 14 bases between them. This CDR3 is 14 amino acids long. CDR3 loop: CASSPGVGSTEAFF. DNA of the CDR3: TGTGCCAGCAGCCCCGGGGTGGGGAGCACTGAAGCTTTCTTT.

This clonotype was counted at least ten times. The V gene is TRBV24-1, the J gene TRBJ2-1; no definite D call. Germline CDR1 and CDR2: KGHDR and SFDVKD. Trimming left V 4 bases short and J 7 bases short, with 10 bases between. This CDR3 is built from 13 residues. This CDR3 is CATSDPGSNEQFF. The CDR3 DNA is TGTGCCACCAGTGACCCGGGTTCTAATGAGCAGTTCTTC.

The table lists this clonotype with a few counts. The chain recombines TRBV21-1 with TRBJ1-5; the table's D call TRBD1 went unverified against the DNA. TRBV21-1 is flagged as a pseudogene. There are 17 residues in the CDR3. The CDR3 coding sequence is TGTGCCAGCAGCAAAGAGGAGAAACAGGTCTGCAATCGGCCCCAGCATTTT. This encodes CASSKEEKQVCNRPQHF.

The gene calls are TRBV13 and TRBJ2-1; TRBD2 aligns across 8 bases. CDR1 PRHDT and CDR2 FYEKMQ come from the germline V gene (reference sequence). V trimming: 5 bases; J trimming: 0 bases; junction bases outside the gene matches: 6. This CDR3 has 16 residues. The CDR3 DNA follows: TGTGCCAGCAGCCCCAAGCGGGGGCCCTCCTACAATGAGCAGTTCTTC. Amino acid sequence: CASSPKRGPSYNEQFF.

This clonotype was seen a handful of times. Relative to the germline gene, one junction end is altered; a read error may explain this. The chain employs TRBV7-8 and TRBJ1-2; D unclear. The CDR3 is 14 amino acids. Germline CDR1 is SGHVS and CDR2 is FQNEAQ. The CDR3: CAGSPTGQNYGYTF. The CDR3, as DNA: TGTGCCGGCAGCCCCACGGGCCAAAACTATGGCTACACCTTC.

This clonotype was observed at least ten times. The chain carries TRBV7-2 and TRBJ2-1; TRBD2 aligns across 12 bases. With 3 bases clipped from V and 9 bases from J, the junction kept 12 bases outside the gene matches. The CDR3 has 17 amino acids. Germline loops: CDR1 SGHTA, CDR2 FQGNSA. The CDR3 loop reads CASSFSAVTSGGTEQFF. The CDR3 DNA sequence: TGTGCCAGCAGCTTCAGCGCGGTTACTAGCGGGGGGACTGAGCAGTTCTTC.

The chain combines TRBV10-3 with TRBJ2-3; tentatively, D is TRBD1 (5 bases). The germline V gene encodes CDR1 ENHRY and CDR2 SYGVKD. Trimming cost V 0 bases and J 2 bases, with 9 bases left between them. The CDR3 extends over 15 amino acids. DNA of the CDR3: TGTGCCATCAGTGAGTCGAACAGGAACACAGATACGCAGTATTTT. It encodes CAISESNRNTDTQYF.

The chain combines TRBV6-1 with TRBJ1-1; weak D call: TRBD1 (5 bases). The CDR3 length is 14 residues. Between the trimmed V and J ends, which lost 10 bases and 0 bases, there was a span of 15 bases. The germline V gene encodes CDR1 MNHNS and CDR2 SASEGT. This CDR3 is CAISRGAMNTEAFF. Here the CDR3 DNA reads TGTGCCATCTCCCGCGGGGCCATGAACACTGAAGCTTTCTTT.